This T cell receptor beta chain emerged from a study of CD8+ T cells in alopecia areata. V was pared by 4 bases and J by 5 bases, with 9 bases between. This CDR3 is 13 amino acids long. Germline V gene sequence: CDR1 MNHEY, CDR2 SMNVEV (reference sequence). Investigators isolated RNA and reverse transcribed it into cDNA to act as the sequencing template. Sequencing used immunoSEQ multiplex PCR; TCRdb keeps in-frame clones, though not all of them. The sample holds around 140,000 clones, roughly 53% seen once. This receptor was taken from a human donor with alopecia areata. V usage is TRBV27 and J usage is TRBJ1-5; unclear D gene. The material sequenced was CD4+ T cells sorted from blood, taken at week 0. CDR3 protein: CASSSRWDQPQHF. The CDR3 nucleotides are TGTGCCAGCAGTTCGCGGTGGGATCAGCCCCAGCATTTT.